The 13 T cell receptor beta chains below come from one sample, sequenced in a study of T cells after yellow fever vaccination. TCRdb used MiXCR to reprocess the 5' RACE reads, holding one entry per CDR3 protein. The sample has about 320,000 distinct CDR3 sequences, approximately 4% seen once; the top ten hold approximately 19%. This specimen was PBMCs, taken 15 days after the yellow fever booster vaccination. These receptors came from a young man who received the YFV17D yellow fever vaccine.

This clonotype has only a few counts. The chain links TRBV29-1 to TRBJ1-2; 7 positions agree with TRBD1. The CDR3 extends over 13 amino acids. Germline V lookup: CDR1 SQVTM, CDR2 ANQGSEA. The V segment lost 3 bases and the J segment 4 bases; nucleotides outside the gene matches: 5. In DNA form, the CDR3 reads TGCAGCGTTGACCTCGACAGGGCCTATGGCTACACCTTC. Translation gives CSVDLDRAYGYTF.

Ten or more counts support this clonotype. The chain combines TRBV12-3 or TRBV12-4 with TRBJ2-1; D ambiguous. Trimming took off 3 bases at V and 5 bases at J, with 11 bases between the two ends. This CDR3 contains 14 residues. The DNA of the CDR3 is TGTGCCAGCAGTTTCCTGGCCCTAAACAATGAGCAGTTCTTC. This codes for CASSFLALNNEQFF.

This sequence joins TRBV7-2 and TRBJ2-1; perhaps TRBD2 as D (6 bases). In germline, CDR1 is SGHTA, CDR2 FQGNSA. This CDR3 comprises 15 residues. Trimming removed 7 bases from V and 8 bases from J, with 21 bases in between. The CDR3 loop is CASTISGGSNHEQFF. CDR3 sequence (DNA): TGTGCCAGCACCATTAGCGGTGGTAGTAATCATGAGCAGTTCTTC. Based on the CDR3 plus reference TRBV7-2 and TRBJ2-1, the full variable domain is GAGVSQSPSNKVTEKGKDVELRCDPISGHTALYWYRQSLGQGLEFLIYFQGNSAPDKSGLPSDRFSAERTGGSVSTLTIQRTQQEDSAVYLCASTISGGSNHEQFFGPGTRLTVL.

This chain connects TRBV19 to TRBJ2-1, with 8 bases lining up with TRBD1. V trimming: 5 bases; J trimming: 1 base; junction bases outside the gene matches: 7. Germline CDR1 is LNHDA and CDR2 is SQIVND (reference sequence). The CDR3 is 16 residues long. CDR3 nucleotides: TGTGCCAGTAGTCCCGCCAGGGACAGGTCCTACAATGAGCAGTTCTTC. Its protein is CASSPARDRSYNEQFF.

This clonotype was seen a few times. The rearrangement links TRBV6-2 or TRBV6-3 to TRBJ2-6; D unresolved. Trimming left V 6 bases short and J 4 bases short, with 19 bases between. Germline lookup yields CDR1 MNHEY and CDR2 SVGEGT. This CDR3 is built from 17 residues. CDR3 sequence (DNA): TGTGCCAGCAGCATACCCCTCAGCCTCTTAGGGGCCAACGTCCTGACTTTC. Its protein is CASSIPLSLLGANVLTF.

The chain links TRBV11-2 to TRBJ2-1, with 15 bases fitting TRBD2. Germline values: CDR1 SGHAT, CDR2 FQNNGV. J gave up 6 bases and V 5 bases, and 5 bases lay outside the gene matches. The CDR3 runs to 16 residues. Written as DNA, the CDR3 is TGTGCCAGCAGCCGGGGACTAGCGGGGGGCCCCAATGAGCAGTTCTTC. It encodes CASSRGLAGGPNEQFF. The variable domain in full, with the rest retrieved from reference TRBV11-2 and TRBJ2-1, is EAGVAQSPRYKIIEKRQSVAFWCNPISGHATLYWYQQILGQGPKLLIQFQNNGVVDDSQLPKDRFSAERLKGVDSTLKIQPAKLEDSAVYLCASSRGLAGGPNEQFFGPGTRLTVL.

This clonotype was recorded many times. CDR3 sequence reads: CASSFGQGIGETQYF. The CDR3 bases are TGTGCCAGCAGCTTCGGACAGGGGATAGGGGAGACCCAGTACTTC. J is TRBJ2-5 and V is TRBV7-9; TRBD1 agrees at 9 bases. The J segment lost 5 bases and the V segment lost 3 bases, leaving 7 bases of the junction unmatched. Per the germline V gene, CDR1 is SEHNR and CDR2 is FQNEAQ (reference sequence). CDR3 size: 15 residues.

This clonotype was seen ten or more times. The rearrangement links TRBV2 to TRBJ2-7; D unresolved. The germline V gene encodes CDR1 SNHLY and CDR2 FYNNEI. V shed 1 base and J shed 6 bases, with 10 bases lying between them. The CDR3 is 13 amino acids. CDR3 region: CASSEVFFPEQYV. CDR3 in DNA: TGTGCCAGCAGTGAAGTGTTCTTTCCCGAGCAGTACGTC.

Only a few counts were recorded for this clonotype. The chain uses TRBV7-9 and TRBJ1-1; 7 bases match TRBD1. V was clipped by 9 bases and J by 6 bases; unmatched bases: 10. In germline, CDR1 is SEHNR, CDR2 FQNEAQ (reference sequence). The CDR3 length is 13 residues. The DNA for the CDR3 is TGTGCCAGTAGGACAGGCGCGGGGGCTGAAGCTTTCTTT. Protein product: CASRTGAGAEAFF.

This clonotype occurred a few times. The chain has TRBV19 and TRBJ2-5; 10 positions agree with TRBD2. J lost 1 base, V lost 9 bases, and 8 bases had no gene match. CDR1 is LNHDA and CDR2 is SQIVND in the germline V gene (reference sequence). This CDR3 spans 15 amino acids. DNA for the CDR3: TGTGCCAGCCGTCCGGGACTAGCGACCCAAGAGACCCAGTACTTC. Translated: CASRPGLATQETQYF.

The CDR3 loop reads CASSERQGWETQYF. The CDR3 bases are TGTGCCAGCAGTGAGAGACAGGGCTGGGAGACCCAGTACTTC. V gene TRBV2 combines with J gene TRBJ2-5; TRBD1 aligns across 7 bases. J lost 5 bases, V lost 3 bases, and 6 bases had no gene match. Germline V gene lookup returns CDR1 SNHLY and CDR2 FYNNEI. The CDR3 is 14 residues long.

This clonotype was seen only a few times. This chain uses TRBV30 with TRBJ1-6, with unresolved D. Germline values: CDR1 GTSNPN, CDR2 SVGIG (reference sequence). This CDR3 has 14 amino acids. Trimming removed 4 bases at V and 8 bases at J, with 15 bases between. CDR3 amino acids: CAWNVWGEDSPLHF. As DNA, the CDR3 is TGTGCCTGGAATGTCTGGGGTGAGGATTCACCCCTCCACTTT.

V and J are TRBV10-1 and TRBJ2-5; 12 bases align to TRBD2. J lost 2 bases, V lost 6 bases, and 7 bases had no gene match. This CDR3 region has 16 residues. CDR1 WNHNN and CDR2 SYGVQD come from the germline V gene (reference sequence). The chain's CDR3 is CASSQSLAGGQETQYF. CDR3 nucleotide sequence: TGCGCCAGCAGCCAGAGTCTAGCGGGGGGGCAAGAGACCCAGTACTTC.